This T cell receptor beta chain was sequenced during a study of response to subunit inactivated influenza vaccine (dated by TCRdb to 2016 to 2019). Context from the whole study: Deep quantitative profiling of the T cell receptor repertoire was used in the study to follow responses to a trivalent subunit inactivated influenza vaccine.

What the work shows at the level of the full study, not this receptor alone: According to the authors, only a limited number of new T cells may be recruited by each seasonal influenza vaccination.

The CDR3 contains 14 residues, cysteine and phenylalanine counted. Only the CDR3 part of the read is kept: 42 bases, read in frame from the first base. Per the germline V gene, MNHNS is the CDR1 and SASEGT is the CDR2. A distance of 16 bases separates the germline ends of V and J, which lose 6 bases and 5 bases respectively. Turning to this clonotype: Its antigen has not been determined. Within one base of it there is no much larger clone, and no base qualities were kept.

The library was prepared using RT-PCR. This sample was sequenced with an Illumina HiSeq 2500. In TCRdb, the public reads were trimmed at Q25 with fastp and aligned with MiXCR, with productive beta chains retained. Every CDR3 protein is listed once, alongside the most common genes and DNA of its rows. This sample comprises approximately 500,000 distinct CDR3 sequences, 14% of them detected only once. The ten largest clones represent roughly 10% of the sample. The sequence came from a man aged 50 to 59 who received an inactivated influenza vaccine. Donor details come from another sample of the same person, matched by shared clones. The rearranged chain carries TRBV6-1 and TRBJ1-2; TRBD1 might be the D gene, on 5 matching bases. The source material was PBMCs from blood, sampled about 12 days after vaccination. The sequenced DNA is TGTGCCAGCAGCCAGGGTCCAAAGGATTATGGCTACACCTTC. It translates as CASSQGPKDYGYTF.